Presented here are 26 T cell receptor beta chains from one specimen sequenced in a study of cytomegalovirus exposure and HLA in healthy donors (dated by TCRdb to about 2017). Library preparation was by the immunoSEQ multiplex PCR assay. The multiplex PCR relied on a mix of 60 forward primers for TCR Vbeta segments and 13 reverse primers for TCR Jbeta segments. Held by TCRdb, this immuneACCESS table contains in-frame sequences only and omits some clones. Under half of the omission traces to an unresolved V gene where checked; the cause of the rest is unknown. A total of 150,000 to 200,000 clones appear in this sample, roughly 71% of them only once. The top ten clones comprise about 7.4% of the sample. The sample was PBMCs. The receptors originated from a male donor in good health and CMV-seropositive.

The genes are TRBV25-1 and TRBJ1-2; D might be TRBD1 (6 bases). The CDR3 is 16 residues long. Trimming left V 3 bases short and J 2 bases short, with 16 bases between. Germline CDR1 and CDR2: MGHDK and SYGVNS. Here the CDR3 DNA reads TGTGCCAGCAGTGACACTCCGGAAGGGGGAAACTATGGCTACACCTTC. It is translated as CASSDTPEGGNYGYTF.

V usage is TRBV18 and J usage is TRBJ2-3; 7 bases line up with TRBD1. Germline lookup yields CDR1 KGHSH and CDR2 LQKENI. V was pared by 1 base and J by 6 bases, with 4 bases of the junction left unmatched. The CDR3 is made up of 14 amino acids. The CDR3 region is CASSPQGAWDTQYF. For the CDR3, the DNA is TGTGCCAGCTCACCACAGGGGGCCTGGGATACGCAGTATTTT.

The chain couples TRBV6-1 to TRBJ1-1; 7 positions agree with TRBD1. CDR1 and CDR2 (germline): MNHNS, SASEGT. The length of the CDR3 is 15 residues. Germline trimming cut 6 bases from V and 8 bases from J; bases unmatched to any gene: 15. The CDR3 sequence is CASSPPPRGESEAFF. The CDR3 nucleotides read TGTGCCAGCAGCCCCCCTCCCAGGGGGGAATCGGAAGCTTTCTTT.

This clone was recorded a few times. The CDR3 is CAWSRGGQPDQPQHF. DNA of the CDR3: TGTGCCTGGAGTCGGGGGGGGCAGCCTGATCAGCCCCAGCATTTT. This rearrangement joins TRBV30 to TRBJ1-5, with D tentatively TRBD1 (6 bases). Per the germline V gene, CDR1 is GTSNPN and CDR2 is SVGIG (reference sequence). Trimming pared 2 bases from V and 5 bases from J, leaving 16 bases between. The CDR3 contains 15 residues.

The V and J genes are TRBV7-3 and TRBJ1-1; D is perhaps TRBD1 (6 bases). CDR1 is SGHTA and CDR2 is FQGTGA in the germline V gene. There are 12 residues in the CDR3. V lost 4 bases to trimming and J lost 5 bases, with 8 bases between them. DNA for the CDR3: TGTGCCAGCAGCTCTCAGGGGACTGAAGCTTTCTTT. It yields the protein CASSSQGTEAFF.

This chain links TRBV9 with TRBJ2-3, with 8 bases matching TRBD2. The germline gives CDR1 SGDLS, CDR2 YYNGEE. The CDR3 sequence is 14 residues long. J was trimmed by 1 base and V by 4 bases; bases with no gene match: 2. The CDR3: CASSLSGGTDTQYF. The DNA for the CDR3 is TGTGCCAGCAGCCTTAGCGGGGGCACAGATACGCAGTATTTT.

The table lists this clone with a count of one. The genes are TRBV5-4 and TRBJ1-1; 7 positions match TRBD1. CDR1 and CDR2 (germline): SGHNT, YYREEE (reference sequence). Trimming removed 0 bases from V and 3 bases from J; junction bases left unmatched: 8. This CDR3 region has 16 residues. CDR3 sequence: CASSLGSDRRDTEAFF. CDR3 nucleotides: TGTGCCAGCAGCTTGGGATCGGACAGGAGGGACACTGAAGCTTTCTTT. The full variable domain, in which reference TRBV5-4 and TRBJ1-1 provide the parts outside the CDR3, is ETGVTQSPTHLIKTRGQQVTLRCSSQSGHNTVSWYQQALGQGPQFIFQYYREEENGRGNFPPRFSGLQFPNYSSELNVNALELDDSALYLCASSLGSDRRDTEAFFGQGTRLTVV.

J is TRBJ2-3 and V is TRBV19; tentative D call: TRBD2 (5 bases). The V gene lost 1 base and the J gene lost 0 bases, with 14 bases spanning the gap. The CDR3 is 17 amino acids. CDR1 and CDR2 (germline): LNHDA, SQIVND (reference sequence). CDR3: CASSIGYPADSTDTQYF. The DNA of the CDR3 is TGTGCCAGTAGTATAGGGTATCCAGCGGATAGCACAGATACGCAGTATTTT.

CDR3 residues: CASSDSGPPGEQYF. The CDR3 region has the DNA TGCGCCAGCAGTGACTCGGGCCCCCCGGGGGAGCAGTACTTC. The chain recombines TRBV10-1 with TRBJ2-7; possibly TRBD2 for D (5 bases). The CDR3 loop spans 14 amino acids. Trimming took off 3 bases at V and 7 bases at J, with 16 bases between the two ends. CDR1 is WNHNN, CDR2 SYGVQD, per germline (reference sequence).

Remarks on this clone: The junction departs from germline at one end; a sequencing error may be responsible. The V and J genes are TRBV7-9 and TRBJ1-2; D possibly corresponds to TRBD1 (5 bases). CDR3 length equals 15 residues. Germline CDR1 reads SEHNR; CDR2 reads FQNEAQ (reference sequence). CDR3 DNA: TGTTCCAGCAGCTATTATGGGGGGGAGCTTCATGGCTACACCTTC. It yields the protein CSSSYYGGELHGYTF.

This chain uses TRBV13 with TRBJ2-3; 13 positions agree with TRBD2. The CDR3 contains 17 residues. Germline V gene lookup returns CDR1 PRHDT and CDR2 FYEKMQ (reference sequence). V lost 0 bases to trimming and J lost 2 bases; unmatched junction nucleotides: 2. CDR3 nucleotides: TGTGCCAGCAGCTTAGGACTAGCGGGGGGGTTCACAGATACGCAGTATTTT. This translates into CASSLGLAGGFTDTQYF.

The CDR3 DNA is TGTGCCAGCAGCCTCACAGGGAAGGGCTACACCTTC. It specifies CASSLTGKGYTF. This sequence joins TRBV9 and TRBJ1-2, with D possibly being TRBD1 (6 bases). The CDR3 spans 12 residues. V lost 4 bases and J 8 bases, leaving 12 bases between the germline ends. The germline gives CDR1 SGDLS, CDR2 YYNGEE.

This clone was seen once. Other DNA sequences in this sample translate to the same CDR3. CDR3 sequence: CASSPDRGGNQPQHF. The CDR3 DNA is TGTGCCAGCAGTCCAGACAGGGGAGGGAATCAGCCCCAGCATTTT. The rearrangement uses TRBV6-5 and TRBJ1-5; 8 bases fit TRBD1. The CDR3 is 15 residues long. The V segment lost 5 bases and the J segment 4 bases; nucleotides outside the gene matches: 7. Germline CDR1 MNHEY, CDR2 SVGAGI.

This clone has just a few counts. This sequence joins TRBV6-1 and TRBJ1-1; D might be TRBD1 (5 bases). V was clipped by 10 bases and J by 14 bases, with 23 bases between them. The germline gives CDR1 MNHNS, CDR2 SASEGT. The CDR3 consists of 12 residues. In DNA, the CDR3 is TGTGCCATGAGGGGCGATGGGGGGTTAAGGTTCTTT. Protein: CAMRGDGGLRFF.

This clone was seen only once. The chain uses TRBV5-1 and TRBJ1-1; no clear D gene. Germline loops: CDR1 SGHRS, CDR2 YFSETQ. The V gene lost 0 bases and the J gene lost 4 bases, with 13 bases spanning the gap. CDR3 length: 15 residues. CDR3 in DNA: TGCGCCAGCAGCTTGGGCCCCGAGGCTGCCACTGAAGCTTTCTTT. Its translation is CASSLGPEAATEAFF.

The rearrangement joins TRBV7-8 to TRBJ1-1; the D is unclear. CDR1 and CDR2 from the germline V gene are SGHVS and FQNEAQ. Trimming removed 0 bases at V and 6 bases at J, with 5 bases between. CDR3 size: 12 residues. The chain's CDR3 is CASSLAFAEAFF. CDR3 DNA: TGTGCCAGCAGCTTAGCGTTCGCTGAAGCTTTCTTT. Using reference TRBV7-8 and TRBJ1-1 for the parts outside the CDR3, the full variable domain is GAGVSQSPRYKVAKRGQDVALRCDPISGHVSLFWYQQALGQGPEFLTYFQNEAQLDKSGLPSDRFFAERPEGSVSTLKIQRTQQEDSAVYLCASSLAFAEAFFGQGTRLTVV.

The rearrangement joins TRBV7-8 to TRBJ2-2, with D unclear. In germline, CDR1 is SGHVS, CDR2 FQNEAQ. The CDR3 covers 19 residues. V dropped 5 bases and J dropped 3 bases, with 25 bases sitting between them. The CDR3 coding sequence is TGTGCCAGCAGCAAAGAACCCATCCCCTCCGGGTTCTACACCGGGGAGCTGTTTTTT. It yields the protein CASSKEPIPSGFYTGELFF. Based on the CDR3 plus reference TRBV7-8 and TRBJ2-2, the full variable domain is GAGVSQSPRYKVAKRGQDVALRCDPISGHVSLFWYQQALGQGPEFLTYFQNEAQLDKSGLPSDRFFAERPEGSVSTLKIQRTQQEDSAVYLCASSKEPIPSGFYTGELFFGEGSRLTVL.

The rearrangement links TRBV27 to TRBJ1-2, with D possibly being TRBD1 (5 bases). CDR3 length: 16 amino acids. CDR1 and CDR2 from the germline V gene are MNHEY and SMNVEV (reference sequence). V was shortened by 3 bases and J by 0 bases, with 14 bases between the two germline ends. As DNA, the CDR3 is TGTGCCAGCAGTTTGCGTCAGGGCCCTGCTAACTATGGCTACACCTTC. Amino acids: CASSLRQGPANYGYTF.

The chain carries TRBV29-1 and TRBJ1-3, with 8 bases fitting TRBD1. CDR1 is SQVTM and CDR2 is ANQGSEA in the germline V gene. The CDR3 extends over 14 amino acids. V lost 5 bases and J lost 3; bases outside the gene matches: 6. DNA for the CDR3: TGCAGCGTTTTACAGGGGGGAGGTGGAAACACCATATATTTT. Translation gives CSVLQGGGGNTIYF.

The V gene is TRBV5-1, the J gene TRBJ1-6; 8 positions match TRBD1. Germline CDR1 reads SGHRS; CDR2 reads YFSETQ. This CDR3 comprises 16 residues. V was pared by 3 bases and J by 5 bases, with 7 bases of the junction left unmatched. The DNA of the CDR3 is TGCGCCAGCAGCTCCAGAGGACAGGGTAATAATTCACCCCTCCACTTT. As protein: CASSSRGQGNNSPLHF.

This clone was counted only a few times. V and J are TRBV7-2 and TRBJ2-2; 7 nucleotides agree with TRBD2. V shed 1 base and J 1 base; nucleotides not matched to a gene: 3. Germline CDR1 reads SGHTA; CDR2 reads FQGNSA. The CDR3 spans 16 residues. CDR3 in amino acids: CASSLGAGKNTGELFF. The CDR3 DNA reads as TGTGCCAGCAGCTTAGGAGCGGGGAAGAACACCGGGGAGCTGTTTTTT.

The gene calls are TRBV27 and TRBJ1-1; D gene ambiguous. Germline lookup yields CDR1 MNHEY and CDR2 SMNVEV (reference sequence). CDR3 length: 15 amino acids. Between the trimmed V and J ends, which lost 1 base and 5 bases, there was a span of 14 bases. CDR3 bases: TGTGCCAGCAGTTTATTCTATGCAGGCGGGACTGAAGCTTTCTTT. It translates to CASSLFYAGGTEAFF.

As to this clone: Different DNA sequences within this sample yield the same CDR3. This chain connects TRBV5-4 to TRBJ1-1, with D unresolved. Trimming pared 0 bases from V and 1 base from J, leaving 4 bases between. The germline V gene has CDR1 SGHNT and CDR2 YYREEE (reference sequence). CDR3 length: 13 residues. The CDR3 DNA follows: TGTGCCAGCAGCTTGGGCGGGAACACTGAAGCTTTCTTT. Its translation is CASSLGGNTEAFF.

This clone was picked up one time. The chain combines TRBV19 with TRBJ2-1; 10 bases map to TRBD1. CDR1 and CDR2 (germline): LNHDA, SQIVND (reference sequence). The CDR3 is 13 amino acids. V was pared by 4 bases and J by 8 bases, with 2 bases of the junction left unmatched. The CDR3: CASSRDRGDEQFF. CDR3 sequence (DNA): TGTGCCAGTAGTAGGGACAGGGGAGATGAGCAGTTCTTC.

Concerning this clone: Compared with germline, one end of the junction differs, possibly owing to a read error. The chain is built from TRBV30 and TRBJ2-2; a weak D match, TRBD2 (5 bases). CDR1 GTSNPN and CDR2 SVGIG come from the germline V gene (reference sequence). The CDR3 is 10 amino acids. The CDR3 spells CAGAAGELLF. As DNA, the CDR3 is TGTGCAGGAGCAGCCGGGGAGCTGCTTTTT.

The genes are TRBV14 and TRBJ2-3; D gene unclear. Germline CDR1 SGHDN, CDR2 FVKESK. Trimming cost V 0 bases and J 6 bases, with 7 bases left between them. The CDR3 consists of 13 residues. The CDR3 sequence: CASSQDLTDTQYF. The CDR3 DNA sequence: TGTGCCAGCAGCCAAGATCTGACTGATACGCAGTATTTT. Full variable domain (missing parts from reference TRBV14 and TRBJ2-3): EAGVTQFPSHSVIEKGQTVTLRCDPISGHDNLYWYRRVMGKEIKFLLHFVKESKQDESGMPNNRFLAERTGGTYSTLKVQPAELEDSGVYFCASSQDLTDTQYFGPGTRLTVL.